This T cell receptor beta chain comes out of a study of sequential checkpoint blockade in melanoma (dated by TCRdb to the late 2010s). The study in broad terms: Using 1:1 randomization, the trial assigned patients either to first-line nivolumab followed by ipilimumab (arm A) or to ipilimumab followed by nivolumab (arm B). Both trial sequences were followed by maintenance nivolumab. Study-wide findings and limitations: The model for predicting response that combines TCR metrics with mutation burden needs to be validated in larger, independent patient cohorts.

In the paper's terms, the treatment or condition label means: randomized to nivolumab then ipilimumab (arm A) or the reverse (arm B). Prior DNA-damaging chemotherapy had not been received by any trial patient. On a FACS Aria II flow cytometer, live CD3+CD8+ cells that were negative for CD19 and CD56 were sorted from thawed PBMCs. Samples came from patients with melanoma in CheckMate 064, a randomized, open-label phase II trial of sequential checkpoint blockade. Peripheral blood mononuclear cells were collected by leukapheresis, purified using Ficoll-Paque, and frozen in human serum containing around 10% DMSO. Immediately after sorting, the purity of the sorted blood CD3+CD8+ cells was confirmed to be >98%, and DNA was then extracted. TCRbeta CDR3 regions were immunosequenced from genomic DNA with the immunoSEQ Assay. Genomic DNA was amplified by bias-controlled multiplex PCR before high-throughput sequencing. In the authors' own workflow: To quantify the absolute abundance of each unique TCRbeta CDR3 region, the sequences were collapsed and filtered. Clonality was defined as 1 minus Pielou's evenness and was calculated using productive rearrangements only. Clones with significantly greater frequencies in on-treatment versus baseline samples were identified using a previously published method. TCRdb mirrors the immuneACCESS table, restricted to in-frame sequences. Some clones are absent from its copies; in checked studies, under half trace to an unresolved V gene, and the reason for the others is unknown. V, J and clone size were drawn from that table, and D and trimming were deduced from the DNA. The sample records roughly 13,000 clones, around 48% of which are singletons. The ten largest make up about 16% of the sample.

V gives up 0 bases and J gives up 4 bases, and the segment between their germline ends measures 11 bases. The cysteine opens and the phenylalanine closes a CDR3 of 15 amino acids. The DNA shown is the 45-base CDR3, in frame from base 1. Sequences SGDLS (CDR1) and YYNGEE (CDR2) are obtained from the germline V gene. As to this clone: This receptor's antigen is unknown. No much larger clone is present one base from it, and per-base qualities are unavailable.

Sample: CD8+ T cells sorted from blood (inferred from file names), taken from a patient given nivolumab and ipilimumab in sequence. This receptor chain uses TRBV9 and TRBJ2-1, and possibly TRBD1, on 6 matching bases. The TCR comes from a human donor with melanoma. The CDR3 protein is CASSVDGQPYNEQFF. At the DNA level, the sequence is TGTGCCAGCAGCGTAGATGGACAGCCTTACAATGAGCAGTTCTTC.